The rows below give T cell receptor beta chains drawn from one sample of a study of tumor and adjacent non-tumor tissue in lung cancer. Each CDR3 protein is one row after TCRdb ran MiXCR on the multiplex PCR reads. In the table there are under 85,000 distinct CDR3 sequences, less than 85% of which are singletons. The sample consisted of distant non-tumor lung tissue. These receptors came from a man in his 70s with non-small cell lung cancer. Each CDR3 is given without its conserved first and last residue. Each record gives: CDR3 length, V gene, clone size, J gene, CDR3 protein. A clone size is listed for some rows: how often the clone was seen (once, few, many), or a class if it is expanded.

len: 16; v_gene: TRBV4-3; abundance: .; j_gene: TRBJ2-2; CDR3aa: ASSQDSGSNVRDGEQF
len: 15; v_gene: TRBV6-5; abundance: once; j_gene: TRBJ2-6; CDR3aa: ASSSGTGGPGANILT
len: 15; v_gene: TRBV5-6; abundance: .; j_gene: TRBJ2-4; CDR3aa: ATSAAGTGVVGNIQY
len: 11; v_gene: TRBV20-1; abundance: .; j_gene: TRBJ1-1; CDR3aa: SVRAAGGGEAF
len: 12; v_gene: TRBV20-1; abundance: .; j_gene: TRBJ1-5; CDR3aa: SVETTHSNQPQH
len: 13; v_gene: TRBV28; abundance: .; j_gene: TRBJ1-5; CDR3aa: ASSFEVLSSQPQH
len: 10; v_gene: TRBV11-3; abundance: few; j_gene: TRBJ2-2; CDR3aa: ACSLSAGELF
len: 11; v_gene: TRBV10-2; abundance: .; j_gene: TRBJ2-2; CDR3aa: ASSSLMSRELF
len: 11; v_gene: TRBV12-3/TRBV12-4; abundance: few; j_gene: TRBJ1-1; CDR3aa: VSSFDRDTEAF
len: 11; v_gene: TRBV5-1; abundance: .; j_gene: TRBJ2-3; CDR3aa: ASSLIPVYTQY
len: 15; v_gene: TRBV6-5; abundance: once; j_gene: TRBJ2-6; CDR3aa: ASSSGTGGSVANDPT
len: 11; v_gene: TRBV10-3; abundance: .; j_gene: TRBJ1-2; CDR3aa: AIIAEQSHGYT
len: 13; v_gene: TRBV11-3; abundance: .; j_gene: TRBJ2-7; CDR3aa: ASGLDGAQAREHN
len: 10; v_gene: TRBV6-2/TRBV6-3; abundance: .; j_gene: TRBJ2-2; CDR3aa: ASSGEGKELF
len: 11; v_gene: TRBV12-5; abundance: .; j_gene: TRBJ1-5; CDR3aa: GSAQDRNQPQH
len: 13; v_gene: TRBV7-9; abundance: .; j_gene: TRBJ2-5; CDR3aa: VSSSSGNTKETQY
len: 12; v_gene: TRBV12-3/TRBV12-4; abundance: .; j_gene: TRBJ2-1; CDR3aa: ASTESGTYNEPI
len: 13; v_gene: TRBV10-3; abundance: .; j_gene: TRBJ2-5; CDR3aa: AINEFTAGPETQY
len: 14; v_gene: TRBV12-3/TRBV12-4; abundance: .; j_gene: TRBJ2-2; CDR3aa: GSSLIPGLTAGELF
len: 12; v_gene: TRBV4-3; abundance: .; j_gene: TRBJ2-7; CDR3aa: ASSHGDGAYEQS
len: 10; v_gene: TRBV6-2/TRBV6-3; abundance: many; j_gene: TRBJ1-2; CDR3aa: ASTTDWGGYT
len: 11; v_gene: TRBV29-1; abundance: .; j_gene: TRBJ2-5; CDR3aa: GMADRLQETQY
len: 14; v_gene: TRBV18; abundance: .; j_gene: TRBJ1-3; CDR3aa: ASSQFPAGSGNTIY
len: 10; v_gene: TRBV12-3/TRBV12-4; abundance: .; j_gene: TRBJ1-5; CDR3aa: ASSDSVQLQH
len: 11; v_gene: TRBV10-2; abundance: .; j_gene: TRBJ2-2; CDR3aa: ASGSVRTRELF
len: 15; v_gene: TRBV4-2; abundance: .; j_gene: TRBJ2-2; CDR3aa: ANSQDYRGGAPGDLF
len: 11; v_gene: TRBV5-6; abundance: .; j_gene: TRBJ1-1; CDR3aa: ASKRGGGTEAF
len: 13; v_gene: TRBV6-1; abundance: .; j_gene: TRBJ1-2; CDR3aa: ATTARDRNGGGYT
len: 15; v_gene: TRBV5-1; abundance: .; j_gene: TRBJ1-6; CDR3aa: ASSLDPQGLGYPPLH
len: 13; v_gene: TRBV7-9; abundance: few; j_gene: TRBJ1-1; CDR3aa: ASSNVVQWNTEVF
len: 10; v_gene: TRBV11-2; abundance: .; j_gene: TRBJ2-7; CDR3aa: VSSLILYEQY
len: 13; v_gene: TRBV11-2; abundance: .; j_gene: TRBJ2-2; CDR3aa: ASSHGVSNTGELF
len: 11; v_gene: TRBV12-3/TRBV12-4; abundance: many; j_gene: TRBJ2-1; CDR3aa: ASRAPGGNEQF
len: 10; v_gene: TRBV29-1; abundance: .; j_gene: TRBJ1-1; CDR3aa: RVVVERPEAI
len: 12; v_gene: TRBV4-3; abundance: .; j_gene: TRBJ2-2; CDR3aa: ASSQSSKTWELF
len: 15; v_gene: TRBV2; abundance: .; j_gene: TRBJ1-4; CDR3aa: ASSDPGLGRVREKLF
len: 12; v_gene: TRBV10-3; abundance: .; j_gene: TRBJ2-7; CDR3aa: TCTTGTGPYKQY
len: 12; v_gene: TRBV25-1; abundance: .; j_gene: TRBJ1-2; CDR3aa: ASSDPRTNYGYA
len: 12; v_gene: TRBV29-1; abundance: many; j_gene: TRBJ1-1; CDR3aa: SVEQGAAGTEAF
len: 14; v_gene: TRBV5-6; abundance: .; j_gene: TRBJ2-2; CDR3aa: ASSFGIGNSGGELF
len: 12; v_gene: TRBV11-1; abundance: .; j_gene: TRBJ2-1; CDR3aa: VSSPLSVYNEQF
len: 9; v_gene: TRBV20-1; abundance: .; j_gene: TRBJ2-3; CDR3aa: SASGRDTEY
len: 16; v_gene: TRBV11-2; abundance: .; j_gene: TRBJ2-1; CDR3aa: ASNLERLGWTSYNEQF
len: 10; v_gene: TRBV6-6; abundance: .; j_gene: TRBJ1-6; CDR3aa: ASRGTHSPLQ
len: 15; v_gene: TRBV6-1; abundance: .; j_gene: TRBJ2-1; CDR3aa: ASTGDVGLFGYNEQF
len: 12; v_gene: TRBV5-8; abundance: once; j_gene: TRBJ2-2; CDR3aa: ASRQLRQIGEPF
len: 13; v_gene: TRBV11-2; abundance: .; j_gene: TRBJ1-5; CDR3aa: ASSLGGREGQSQH
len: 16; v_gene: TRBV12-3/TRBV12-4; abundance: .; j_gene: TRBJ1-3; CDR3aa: ARSRPGIGIGSGNTIY
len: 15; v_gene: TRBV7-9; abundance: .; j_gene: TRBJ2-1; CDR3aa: ASSANRGPPSYNEQF
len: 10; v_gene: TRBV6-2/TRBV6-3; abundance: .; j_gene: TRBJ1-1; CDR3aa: ASRDRNTEDL
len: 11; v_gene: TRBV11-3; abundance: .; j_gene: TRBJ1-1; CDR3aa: TSSPPANTEVF
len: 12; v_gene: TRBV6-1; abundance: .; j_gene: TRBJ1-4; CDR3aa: ACTVGQWNEKLF
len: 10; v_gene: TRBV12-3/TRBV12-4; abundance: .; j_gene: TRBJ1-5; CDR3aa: ASSDRVQPQL
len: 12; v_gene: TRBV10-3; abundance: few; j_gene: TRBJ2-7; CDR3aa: ACTTGTGPYEHY
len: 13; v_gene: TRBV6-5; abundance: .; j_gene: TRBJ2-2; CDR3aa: SSSYVTGNTGELF